The entry below gives a single TCR beta chain sequence along with its context. The antigen remains unidentified. One end of the junction does not line up with germline, which may come from a read error. These data belong to a study of cytomegalovirus exposure and HLA in healthy donors. General observations from the study: A prior analysis recorded that most TCR beta V segments were productive about 87% or about 30% of the time. An apparent linkage of common viral pathogens to several of the most significant clusters emerged in a later analysis. Highly shared variants forming one cluster were likely a sequencing artifact. Researchers reported from a later analysis that most CMV-associated TCR beta chains appeared HLA-restricted.

Germline V gene data show CDR1 as SSHAT and CDR2 as FNYEAQ (reference sequence). This CDR3 contains 14 residues. A multiplex PCR was run with 60 Vbeta primers and 13 Jbeta primers. This table comes from immunoSEQ multiplex PCR, and its TCRdb copy is limited to in-frame clones, with some not included. The repertoire includes some 140,000 clones, approximately 79% of them detected once, and around 1% sits in the top ten. The chain has TRBV7-7 and TRBJ2-5, with D possibly matching TRBD1 (6 bases). Sequenced: PBMCs. The TCR originated in a man aged 18 to 29 in good health and CMV-seronegative. CDR3 region: CASSLGAGQETQYF. In DNA form, the CDR3 reads TGTGCTAGCAGCTTGGGGGCTGGCCAAGAGACCCAGTACTTC.